The next 3 T cell receptor beta chains were all read from a single sample in a study of blood T cell repertoires in COVID-19. Generated by immunoSEQ multiplex PCR, the TCRdb table keeps only in-frame clones and is missing some. In the table there are some 58,000 clones, 75% to 95% of which are singletons. Material for sequencing was peripheral blood. All receptors derive from a man in his forties with acute or convalescent COVID-19.

The sample holds one count of this clone. The J gene is TRBJ1-6, the V gene TRBV11-2, with unresolved D. Trimming removed 5 bases from V and 7 bases from J, with 12 bases in between. The CDR3 sequence is 14 residues long. The germline CDR1 and CDR2 sequences are SGHAT and FQNNGV. The CDR3 protein is CASSRGPSNSPLHF. The CDR3 nucleotides read TGTGCCAGCAGCCGTGGGCCTTCAAATTCACCCCTCCACTTT.

This sequence joins TRBV2 and TRBJ2-1, with 7 bases matching TRBD2. Per germline, CDR1 SNHLY and CDR2 FYNNEI. This CDR3 region has 14 residues. Trimming removed 5 bases from V and 7 bases from J; junction bases left unmatched: 8. The CDR3 reads CASSWRRERNEQFF. The CDR3 DNA reads as TGTGCCAGCAGTTGGCGGCGGGAGCGGAATGAGCAGTTCTTC.

The chain recombines TRBV6-1 with TRBJ2-2; a weak D match, TRBD1 (6 bases). This CDR3 spans 15 amino acids. Germline V CDR1 and CDR2: MNHNS, SASEGT. V lost 1 base and J lost 7, with 13 bases in between. This CDR3 is CASSEVPGDHGELFF. Written as DNA, the CDR3 is TGTGCCAGCAGTGAAGTGCCAGGGGATCACGGGGAGCTGTTTTTT.